This T cell receptor beta chain stems from a study of blood T cell repertoires in COVID-19. In the study overall: Researchers got acute and convalescent COVID-19 samples from the United States, Italy and Spain.

The length of the CDR3 is 17 residues. With V trimmed by 1 base and J by 11 bases, 15 bases remained unmatched. Per germline, CDR1 LNHDA and CDR2 SQIVND (reference sequence). This clone turned up a few times. Here immunoSEQ multiplex PCR was the method, and the copy in TCRdb shows in-frame clones only, minus some. The sample gives about 52,000 clones, roughly four fifths of which show up once; 5.5% to 7.5% is in the top ten. This TCR was recovered from a man aged 65 to 85 with active COVID-19. The specimen was peripheral blood. The gene calls are TRBV19 and TRBJ1-5; 9 nucleotides line up with TRBD1. In DNA form, the CDR3 reads TGTGCCAGTAGTATAGCAAGGGGGACAGGGTTTTTTGCAGCCCAGCATTTT. Its protein product is CASSIARGTGFFAAQHF.